This T cell receptor (beta chain) derives from a study of cytomegalovirus exposure and HLA in healthy donors (dated by TCRdb to about 2017). In terms of the full investigation: An earlier analysis of 587 of the donors reported 250 to 350 Gb of sequence data and 100 million to 130 million unique TCR beta sequences from some 180 million T cells. Among a few hundred genotyped donors of the cohort, an average of about 240,000 unique TCR beta nucleotide sequences were sequenced per donor, roughly 20% of them non-productive. To study patterns of TCR occurrence, a later analysis re-analyzed previously published TCR beta repertoires from just over 650 donors and added high-resolution HLA genotyping. An earlier analysis of approximately 500 of the donors applied high-throughput TCR beta sequencing to assess whether each TCR beta V gene segment acted as functional or pseudogenic. The study aimed to test whether cataloging public T cell receptors could reveal signatures of past pathogen exposure. Roughly 300 gigabases of sequencing data and approximately 93 million unique TCR sequences were included in an early release covering several hundred HLA-typed donors. Using immunosequencing, the study profiled T cell repertoires from some 670 subjects and related those repertoires to cytomegalovirus serostatus. A separate validation cohort of roughly 110 different subjects was used in addition to the roughly 640-subject first cohort. The number of donors typed differed by locus, with about 629-640 for A, B, C, DRB1 and DQB1, roughly 550 for DQA1, 600 to 610 for DPA1, and around 450 for DPB1. Genome-wide SNP genotypes for about 65% of the 666 donors were used in a later genetic analysis, which treated that subset as a discovery cohort. To predict cytomegalovirus infection status, the study brought together high-throughput TCR immunosequencing, statistical association of individual TCRs with disease status, and machine learning. The genetic ancestry cluster associated with self-reported Caucasian donors included 80% to 90% of the roughly 410 genotyped donors. Several DR-DQ haplotypes were handled as single units for association and clustering because linkage in the cohort was strong. Donor age, sex, ethnicity and CMV serostatus were compiled together with the repertoire data. HLA typing covered class I and class II loci at four-digit resolution. Rather than drawing on any new phenotypic data, the later analysis identified candidate immune exposures from TCR beta sequences and the way those sequences occurred across donors. All discovery cohort repertoires had been generated using a single sequencing platform. Results the study describes overall, beyond this receptor: CMV serostatus was the only immune exposure information available for the cohort. The study listed 150 to 200 TCR beta chains as associated with cytomegalovirus. According to a later analysis, TCR association rates differed among HLA loci, with DRB1 alleles showing the most associated TCRs and HLA-C alleles showing the fewest. An earlier analysis of 587 of the donors showed that most TCR beta V segments appeared in productive rearrangements either about 87% or about 30% of the time, which broadly matched IMGT annotations. A further reported finding was that TCR beta sequences accurately predicted the HLA-A and HLA-B alleles for most subjects in the first cohort. According to the authors, the approach could potentially be generalized to other disease states and immunological phenotypes. The classifier was reported to diagnose cytomegalovirus status with high specificity and sensitivity in both the original and validation cohorts. In a later analysis, HLA-associated TCR beta chains were found to be more clonally expanded and to have lower generation probabilities than equally common non-associated chains. Linkage disequilibrium might explain the correlated functional status among segregating V segments, but an unknown experimental factor could not be excluded. A later analysis reported that several top co-occurrence clusters appeared linked to parvovirus B19, influenza, CMV and Epstein-Barr virus. An association between a missense DCLRE1C variant and V-gene and J-gene trimming of TCR beta chains was found in a later genetic analysis and replicated in an independent cohort. Most TCR sequences were observed very rarely across donors, whereas some public TCRs were present in many individuals. Assigning TCR associations to individual alleles was difficult when HLA alleles, especially DR and DQ, strongly co-occurred. Most CMV-associated TCR beta chains appeared to be HLA-restricted in a later analysis, and the HLA associations seemed to be driven largely by CMV exposure. Because some donors lacked HLA typing at each locus, the association tests relied only on the typed subset. In vitro tests confirmed that three of the cytomegalovirus-associated TCR beta chains recognize cytomegalovirus antigens. Because counts were too low, about 15 rarely observed V segments, including chromosome 9 orphons, were left out of the earlier analysis of some 600 of the donors. Roughly uniform sequencing depth across donors was assumed in presence/absence analyses, although this assumption may not hold. The sequencing pipeline was judged likely to have produced a cluster of highly shared sequence variants as a technical artifact. Because the 87-base-pair reads could not distinguish some IMGT-functional V segments, including TRBV6-2 and TRBV6-3, those segments were excluded. According to a later genetic analysis, donors in an Asian-associated ancestry cluster had fewer N-insertions in productive TCRs than the approximately 670-donor mean. Specific HLA alleles were associated with roughly 16,000 TCR beta sequences at a false discovery rate of 0.05 in a later analysis. This cohort had only TCR beta chains sequenced, and the lack of alpha or paired-chain data limited which features could be detected.

The CDR3 contains 15 residues, cysteine and phenylalanine counted. The kept DNA is CDR3 alone, 45 bases in frame from the first base. V loses 3 bases, J loses 5 bases, and the germline ends lie 18 bases apart. Taken from the germline V gene (reference sequence), the CDR1 and CDR2 loops are SGHNT and YYREEE. To note about this clone: Its antigen is currently not known. The input lacks base qualities; no much larger clone sits a single base away.

The library was made by the immunoSEQ multiplex PCR assay. For the multiplex PCR, a mixture combining 60 forward primers for TCR Vbeta segments and 13 reverse primers for TCR Jbeta segments was used. The CDR3 region of rearranged TCR beta genes was amplified from genomic DNA by a multiplex PCR assay. The amplified TCR beta libraries were sequenced on the Illumina HiSeq System as 87-base-pair reads. In the source study's methods: In a later analysis, tens of millions of unique TCR beta chains were counted across the 666 repertoires, and roughly 11 million of these chains were shared by at least two donors. Raw reads were error-corrected and collapsed into unique sequences by a nearest-neighbor algorithm in which closely related sequences were merged to remove PCR and sequencing errors. CDR3 sequences were aligned to IMGT reference sequences to assign V, D and J gene segments. For a sequence to be retained, at least a six-nucleotide match to both a V gene segment and a J gene segment was required. Rearrangements were classified as productive when the CDR3 lacked stop codons and remained in frame with V and J, and all other rearrangements were classified as non-productive. Following IMGT convention, CDR3 was defined as the stretch from the second conserved V-encoded cysteine up to the conserved J-encoded phenylalanine. In an earlier analysis of 550 to 650 of the donors, sequences lacking an unambiguous match to a single V gene segment were excluded. In an earlier analysis of several hundred of the donors, a V segment was called functional when productive rearrangements were above 56.7%, and segregating when the standard deviation between donors exceeded 5%. A statistical classification framework was built for diagnosing cytomegalovirus status from the catalog of TCR beta chain sequences. In a later analysis, V and J genes were assigned by comparing TCR nucleotide sequences against IMGT/GENE-DB human TR gene sequences. In a later analysis, CDR3 sequences and most-parsimonious VDJ recombination scenarios were assigned using the TCRdist pipeline. A later analysis defined each TCR beta chain by its CDR3 amino acid sequence plus V-gene family, and excluded reads lacking a unique V-gene family. As a way to deal with suspected cross-contamination and a sequencing artifact, a later analysis dropped over 550 nucleotide sequences that were highly shared and had low generation probability. In a later analysis, a clonal expansion index was calculated for each public chain from normalized within-repertoire ranks of inferred template counts. Generation probabilities in a later analysis came from a VDJ recombination model fitted to out-of-frame rearrangements, and those results were checked against IGoR. Hypergeometric tests were used in a later analysis to score TCR-TCR, TCR-HLA and TCR-CMV co-occurrence, with a repertoire-size bias correction applied to the TCR pairs. In a later analysis, false discovery rates were estimated by permuting HLA or CMV assignments 20 times. A later analysis grouped co-occurring TCRs with DBSCAN, adding TCRdist sequence similarity when clustering within HLA-allele-positive subsets. Repertoires with fewer than 30,000 or more than 120,000 public chains, plus five repertoires with anomalous nucleotide sharing, were excluded from co-occurrence clustering. Not all clones reach the TCRdb copy of this immuneACCESS table, which keeps in-frame sequences only. Checked studies attribute under half of the gap to unresolved V genes and leave the rest unexplained. D and trimming come from the DNA, and the V and J calls and clone size come from that table. The sample profile shows about 170,000 clones; 60% to 85% of them were found once. In total, the top ten clones hold about 3% of the sample.

The cohort was made up of under 800 healthy bone marrow donors. At the time of sampling, all cohort members were nominally healthy, though unrecorded immune exposures were likely present. The donor tested CMV seropositive and was one of the 289 seropositive cohort members. A peripheral blood sample was collected from each donor, and TCR beta sequencing was performed on peripheral blood mononuclear cells. Genomic DNA extraction from the blood cell samples was performed with the Qiagen DNeasy Blood Extraction Kit. The sequenced sample consisted of PBMCs. This TCR was sampled from a woman aged 45-60 years in good health and CMV-seropositive. The sequence joins TRBV5-4 to TRBJ2-7, with the D gene too uncertain to name. The nucleotide sequence reads as follows: TGTGCCAGCAGCTACGGTAGTAACCCCCTGAACGAGCAGTACTTC. It translates to CASSYGSNPLNEQYF.